Included here is one TCR beta chain sequence, with context. Its cognate antigen is unknown. TCR beta CDR3 sequences were amplified from RNA transcripts. TCR CDR3 underwent first-round RT-PCR with the HTBI primer set. In TCRdb, the multiplex PCR reads were re-called with MiXCR into one record per CDR3 protein. Of under 350,000 distinct CDR3 sequences listed, about an eighth are singletons. This specimen belongs to a study of T cells in Graves' hyperthyroidism and ophthalmopathy. Regarding the study as a whole: Among thyroid clonotypes expanded above 0.001, most also appeared in blood. Model output signaled ophthalmopathy a median 6.5 months ahead of onset.

It was roughly 10 ml of fresh peripheral blood that supplied the PBMCs. The TCR originated in a woman younger than 45 with Graves' hyperthyroidism that later progressed to Graves' ophthalmopathy. Sequencing input: blood.

CDR3 sequence reads: CASEFQRGQAPLYF. CDR3 DNA sequence: TGTGCCAGCGAGTTCCAAAGGGGACAGGCACCCTTGTACTTC. The rearrangement links TRBV2 to TRBJ2-5; 8 positions agree with TRBD1. From germline, CDR1 is SNHLY and CDR2 FYNNEI. The CDR3 runs 14 residues. The V and J ends lost 8 bases and 13 bases, in that order; junction bases with no gene match: 18.